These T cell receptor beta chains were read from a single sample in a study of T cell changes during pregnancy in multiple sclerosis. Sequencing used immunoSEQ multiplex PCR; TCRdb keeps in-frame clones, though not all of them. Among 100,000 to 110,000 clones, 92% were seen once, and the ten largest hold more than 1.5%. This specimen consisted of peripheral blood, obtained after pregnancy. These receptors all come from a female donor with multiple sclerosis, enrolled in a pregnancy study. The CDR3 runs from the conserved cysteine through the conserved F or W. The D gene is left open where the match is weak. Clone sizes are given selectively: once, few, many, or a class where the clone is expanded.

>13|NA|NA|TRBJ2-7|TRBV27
TGTGCCAGCAGTTTTAATGGCGGTTACGAGCAGTACTTC
CASSFNGGYEQYF
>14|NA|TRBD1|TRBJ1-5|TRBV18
TGTGCCAGCTCTCCGGGACAGGTAAATCAGCCCCAGCATTTT
CASSPGQVNQPQHF
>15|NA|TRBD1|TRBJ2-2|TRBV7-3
TGTGCCAGCAGCAAACAGGGGGCGACGGCCGGGGAGCTGTTTTTT
CASSKQGATAGELFF
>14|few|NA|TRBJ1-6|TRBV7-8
TGTGCCAGCGCGGGGAGGTCCTATAATTCACCCCTCCACTTT
CASAGRSYNSPLHF
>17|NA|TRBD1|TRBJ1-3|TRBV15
TGTGCCACCAGCAGATCGGACAGGGGACGGTCTGGAAACACCATATATTTT
CATSRSDRGRSGNTIYF
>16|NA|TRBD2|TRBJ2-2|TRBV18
TGTGCCAGCTCACCTAGTCTAGCGGGAGTCACCGGGGAGCTGTTTTTT
CASSPSLAGVTGELFF
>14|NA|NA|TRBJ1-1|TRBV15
TGTGCCACCAGCAGATTGACAGGCCGGACCGGAGCTTTCTTT
CATSRLTGRTGAFF
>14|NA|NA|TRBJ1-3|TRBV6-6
TGTGCCAGCAGTTACTCTTCCAGGGGTTACACCATATATTTT
CASSYSSRGYTIYF
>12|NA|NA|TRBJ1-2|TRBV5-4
TGTGCCAGCAGCGACAGGAACTATGGCTACACCTTC
CASSDRNYGYTF
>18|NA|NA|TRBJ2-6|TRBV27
TGTGCCAGCAGTAAGACGGACTGGCTACAAAGTCGGGCCAACGTCCTGACTTTC
CASSKTDWLQSRANVLTF
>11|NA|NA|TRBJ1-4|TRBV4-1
TGCGCCAGCAGAGAGTCGCAAAAACTGTTTTTT
CASRESQKLFF
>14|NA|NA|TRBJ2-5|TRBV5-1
TGCGCCAGCAGCTCCGGGACAAAACAAGAGACCCAGTACTTC
CASSSGTKQETQYF
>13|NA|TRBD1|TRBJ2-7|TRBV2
TGTGCCAACCAACGGGACAGGGGAAACGAGCAGTACTTC
CANQRDRGNEQYF
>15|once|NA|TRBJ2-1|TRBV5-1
TGCGCCAGCAGCCTTTCAGGGGCGGTCTACAATGAGCAGTTCTTC
CASSLSGAVYNEQFF
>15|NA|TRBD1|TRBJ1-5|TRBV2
TGTGCCAGCAGCTGGGACAGGGTATCCAGTCAGCCCCAGCATTTT
CASSWDRVSSQPQHF
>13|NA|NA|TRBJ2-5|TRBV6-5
TGTGCCAGCAAGACAGTAATCCAAGAGACCCAGTACTTC
CASKTVIQETQYF
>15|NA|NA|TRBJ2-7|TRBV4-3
TGCGCCAGCAGCCAAGATCTATCGAGGGTTGGCGAGCAGTACTTC
CASSQDLSRVGEQYF
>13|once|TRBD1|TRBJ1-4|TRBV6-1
TGTGCCAGCGGAGCGACAGGGTTGGAAAAACTGTTTTTT
CASGATGLEKLFF
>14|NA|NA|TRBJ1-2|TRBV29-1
TGCAGCGTTGACCGGGGGAGCACTAACTATGGCTACACCTTC
CSVDRGSTNYGYTF
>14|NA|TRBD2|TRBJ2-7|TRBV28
TGTGCCAGCAGACTTAGCGGGACCCACTACGAGCAGTACTTC
CASRLSGTHYEQYF
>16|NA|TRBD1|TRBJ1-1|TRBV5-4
TGTGCCAGCAGCTCGTGGACAGGGCTTAGGAACACTGAAGCTTTCTTT
CASSSWTGLRNTEAFF
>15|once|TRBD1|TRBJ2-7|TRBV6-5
TGTGCCAGCAGTCCCTACGGGACAGGGGGTTACGAGCAGTACTTC
CASSPYGTGGYEQYF
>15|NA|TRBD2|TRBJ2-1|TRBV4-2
TGTGCCAGCAGCCAACCTAGCGGTACCCCGAGCGAGCAGTTCTTC
CASSQPSGTPSEQFF
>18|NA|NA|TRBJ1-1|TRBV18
TGTGCCAGCTCACCGATTTCCGGGACATTGTCATCCGGGTCTGAAGCTTTCTTT
CASSPISGTLSSGSEAFF
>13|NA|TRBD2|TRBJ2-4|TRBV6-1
TGTGCCACTGCTAGCGGGAGCGTAGACATTCAGTACTTC
CATASGSVDIQYF
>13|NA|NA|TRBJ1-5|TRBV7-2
TGTGCCAGCAGCCAACAGAGCAATCAGCCCCAGCATTTT
CASSQQSNQPQHF
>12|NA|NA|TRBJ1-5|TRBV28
TGTGCCAGTGAACAGGGTAATCAGCCCCAGCATTTT
CASEQGNQPQHF
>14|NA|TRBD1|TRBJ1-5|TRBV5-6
TGTGCCAGCAGCTCGGACAGGGAGAGCCAGCCCCAGCATTTT
CASSSDRESQPQHF
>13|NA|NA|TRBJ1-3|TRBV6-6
TGTGCCAGCATCATGGCTTCTGGAAACACCATATATTTT
CASIMASGNTIYF
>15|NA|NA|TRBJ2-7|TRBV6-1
TGTGCCAGCAGTGAAAGGGCAGGGGTAGTCGACGAGCAGTACTTC
CASSERAGVVDEQYF
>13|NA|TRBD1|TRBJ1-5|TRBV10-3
TGTGCCATAGGGGGACAGGTCAATCAGCCCCAGCATTTT
CAIGGQVNQPQHF
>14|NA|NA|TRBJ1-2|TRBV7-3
TGTGCCAGCAGCTTATTCGGGGAGGGCTATGGCTACACCTTC
CASSLFGEGYGYTF
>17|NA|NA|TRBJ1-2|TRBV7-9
TGTGCCAGCAGCCTACCGGGCAGAGCGAGGGATAACTATGGCTACACCTTC
CASSLPGRARDNYGYTF
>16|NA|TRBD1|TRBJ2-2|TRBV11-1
TGTGCCAGCAGCTTACCTCGACAGGGGTACACCGGGGAGCTGTTTTTT
CASSLPRQGYTGELFF
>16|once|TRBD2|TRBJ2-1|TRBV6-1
TGTGCCAGCAGTGTAAGACTAGCGGGGGGCTACAATGAGCAGTTCTTC
CASSVRLAGGYNEQFF
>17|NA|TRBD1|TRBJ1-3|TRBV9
TGTGCCAGCAGCCCACCGGGACAGGCGAACTCTGGAAACACCATATATTTT
CASSPPGQANSGNTIYF
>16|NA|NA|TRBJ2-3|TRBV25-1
TGTGCCAGCAGTGAATATCGAGGCAGTAGCACAGATACGCAGTATTTT
CASSEYRGSSTDTQYF
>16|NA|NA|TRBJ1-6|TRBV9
TGTGCCAGCAGCGGCGGGGGGGGCAGGGGAGTTACACCCCTCCACTTT
CASSGGGGRGVTPLHF
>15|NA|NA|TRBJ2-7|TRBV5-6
TGTGCCAGCAGCTTTACTCCGACAGGTACCTACGAGCAGTACTTC
CASSFTPTGTYEQYF
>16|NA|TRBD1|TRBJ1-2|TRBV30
TGTGCCTGGAGTGCCCCCAACGACAGGGGGCGGAATGGCTACACCTTC
CAWSAPNDRGRNGYTF
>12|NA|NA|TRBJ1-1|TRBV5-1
TGCGCCAGCAGAACAGGGAACACTGAAGCTTTCTTT
CASRTGNTEAFF
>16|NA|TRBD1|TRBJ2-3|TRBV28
TGTGCCAGCAGTGAGAGACAGGGCCTTAGCACAGATACGCAGTATTTT
CASSERQGLSTDTQYF
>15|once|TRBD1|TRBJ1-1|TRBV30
TGTGCCTGGAATATCCGACAGGGGAACTTCGCTGAAGCTTTCTTT
CAWNIRQGNFAEAFF
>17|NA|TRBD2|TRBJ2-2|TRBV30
TGTGCCTGGAGTGTCGTTAGCGGGAGCGCGAACACCGGGGAGCTGTTTTTT
CAWSVVSGSANTGELFF
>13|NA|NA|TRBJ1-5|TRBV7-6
TGTGCCAGCAGCCCCAACTACAATCAGCCCCAGCATTTT
CASSPNYNQPQHF
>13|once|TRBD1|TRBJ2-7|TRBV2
TGTGCCGGAAGGACAGGGATCTCCTACGAGCAGTACTTC
CAGRTGISYEQYF
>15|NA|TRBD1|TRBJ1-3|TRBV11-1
TGTGCCAGCAGCTCCGACAGGGCCTCTGGAAACACCATATATTTT
CASSSDRASGNTIYF
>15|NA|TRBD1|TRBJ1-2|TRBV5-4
TGTGCCAGCAGACCTGGAGGGGACAGGGCCTATGGCTACACCTTC
CASRPGGDRAYGYTF
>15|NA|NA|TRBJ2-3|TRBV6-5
TGTGCCAGCAGTTTACAGGGCCAGCCCCCAGATACGCAGTATTTT
CASSLQGQPPDTQYF